A few counts support the clone carrying this TCR beta chain. The antigen is undetermined. The data were taken from a study of Graves' ophthalmopathy and Graves' hyperthyroidism. Study at large: Before any treatment was given, at initial diagnosis, peripheral blood was collected. Study-level findings and limits: It was with around 71% sensitivity and 72% to 75% specificity that the model predicted ophthalmopathy progression. Most thyroid-expanded clonotypes exceeding 0.001 frequency were also found in blood.

As the template, RNA transcripts were used to amplify TCR beta CDR3 regions. HTBI primers primed a first-round RT-PCR, and a second-round multiplex PCR followed. A single record per CDR3 protein comes from TCRdb applying MiXCR to the multiplex PCR reads. The sample has roughly 300,000 distinct CDR3 sequences, 15% to 20% seen once. Fresh peripheral blood, 10 ml, was the PBMC source. CDR3 length equals 14 residues. Deletions cut 2 bases from V and 3 bases from J, with 11 bases between. The chain uses TRBV12-3 or TRBV12-4 and TRBJ2-7, with a tentative D call TRBD1 (5 bases). The source material was peripheral blood. This receptor was identified in an adult man with Graves' ophthalmopathy. This chain's CDR3 is CASSLRGILYEQYF. For the CDR3, the DNA is TGTGCCAGCAGTTTAAGGGGAATCCTCTACGAGCAGTACTTC.